This entry features one TCR beta chain sequence. This sample stems from a study of blood T cell repertoires in COVID-19. Across the study: Samples representing acute and convalescent COVID-19 were sourced from the United States, Italy and Spain. Sample material is recorded as cDNA or gDNA derived from T cells, B-cell-depleted T cells, or PBMCs.

Original processing notes: It was from reference gene primer amplification that nucleated cell counts were estimated. Clones were sequenced by immunoSEQ multiplex PCR, and TCRdb holds only the in-frame ones, with some missing. D and trimming were read from the DNA, whereas the V and J calls and clone size are those reported in that table. The sample contains about 110,000 clones, 84% of which appear only once. The length of the CDR3 is 14 residues. Trimming removed 0 bases at V and 0 bases at J, with 3 bases between. Germline V gene sequence: CDR1 SGHDN, CDR2 FVKESK. The sequencing sample was made of peripheral blood. The chain couples TRBV14 to TRBJ1-3; D is undetermined. The clonotype comes from a woman aged 40 to 49 with acute or convalescent COVID-19. For the CDR3, the DNA is TGTGCCAGCAGCCAAGAGTACTCTGGAAACACCATATATTTT. It codes for CASSQEYSGNTIYF.